Below, 20 T cell receptor beta chains from the same sample are listed, as sequenced in a study of cytomegalovirus exposure and HLA in healthy donors. TCRdb's copy holds only in-frame clones and misses some; the assay was immunoSEQ multiplex PCR. The table records about 220,000 clones, about 93% of them present only once. The sample comprised PBMCs. All receptors derive from a woman younger than 30 in good health and CMV-seronegative.

This clone was seen once. The chain has TRBV7-2 and TRBJ2-3, with D possibly being TRBD2 (6 bases). The length of the CDR3 is 14 residues. Germline CDR1 is SGHTA and CDR2 is FQGNSA. V was shortened by 1 base and J by 5 bases, with 10 bases between the two germline ends. The CDR3 nucleotides are TGTGCCAGCAGCTTAGATAGAGCGGGAGATACGCAGTATTTT. As protein: CASSLDRAGDTQYF.

The chain employs TRBV2 and TRBJ2-2, with D perhaps TRBD1 (6 bases). The CDR3 consists of 14 residues. V dropped 6 bases and J dropped 7 bases, with 15 bases sitting between them. CDR1 is SNHLY, CDR2 FYNNEI, per germline. Here the CDR3 reads CASRPPTGNGELFF. The CDR3 region has the DNA TGTGCCAGCAGGCCCCCCACAGGGAACGGGGAGCTGTTTTTT.

The chain employs TRBV5-5 and TRBJ2-1; 9 bases align to TRBD1. V shed 4 bases and J 7 bases; nucleotides not matched to a gene: 9. The CDR3 covers 15 residues. Germline loops: CDR1 SGHKS, CDR2 YYEKEE (reference sequence). The CDR3 DNA sequence: TGTGCCAGCAGCGATCCGGGACAGGGATGGAATGAGCAGTTCTTC. Its protein product is CASSDPGQGWNEQFF.

This clone showed up just a few times. This chain joins TRBV5-1 and TRBJ1-6; D is unresolved. Germline CDR1 and CDR2: SGHRS and YFSETQ. Deletions cut 3 bases from V and 7 bases from J, with 8 bases between. The CDR3 sequence is 13 residues long. CDR3 sequence reads: CASSSPGNSPLHF. CDR3 sequence (DNA): TGCGCCAGCAGCTCTCCGGGGAATTCACCCCTCCACTTT.

The chain links TRBV7-9 to TRBJ2-3; 8 nucleotides agree with TRBD1. The J segment lost 6 bases and the V segment lost 5 bases, leaving 4 bases of the junction unmatched. CDR3 length: 13 amino acids. CDR1 is SEHNR and CDR2 is FQNEAQ in the germline V gene (reference sequence). CDR3 loop: CASSPTGADTQYF. The DNA of the CDR3 is TGTGCCAGCAGCCCGACAGGGGCCGATACGCAGTATTTT.

This chain joins TRBV5-1 and TRBJ2-7; 9 nucleotides match TRBD1. The CDR3 has 15 amino acids. V shed 3 bases, J shed 5 bases, and the junction held 9 bases outside the gene matches. Germline loops: CDR1 SGHRS, CDR2 YFSETQ. The CDR3 here is CASSYSGTGSHEQYF. In nucleotides, the CDR3 is TGCGCCAGCAGCTATTCCGGGACAGGGTCCCACGAGCAGTACTTC.

The rearrangement uses TRBV14 and TRBJ2-7; 11 bases line up with TRBD1. From germline, CDR1 is SGHDN and CDR2 FVKESK. The CDR3 loop spans 11 amino acids. V shed 10 bases, J shed 11 bases, and the junction held 7 bases outside the gene matches. The DNA for the CDR3 is TGTGCCACCCGGGACAGGGGGATGGAGTACTTC. The encoded protein is CATRDRGMEYF.

This clone was counted a single time. The chain uses TRBV19 and TRBJ2-1; the D gene is possibly TRBD1 (5 bases). V was trimmed by 6 bases and J by 3 bases, leaving 15 bases between them. CDR1 and CDR2 from the germline V gene are LNHDA and SQIVND (reference sequence). The CDR3 contains 15 residues. The DNA of the CDR3 is TGTGCCAGTAGAACCCAGGGTCCCCTCTACAATGAGCAGTTCTTC. Its translation: CASRTQGPLYNEQFF.

The chain is built from TRBV9 and TRBJ2-7; D possibly corresponds to TRBD1 (5 bases). The V gene lost 5 bases and the J gene lost 0 bases, with 12 bases spanning the gap. There are 14 residues in the CDR3. CDR1 is SGDLS and CDR2 is YYNGEE in the germline V gene. DNA of the CDR3: TGTGCCAGCAGTGGCGACAGCTTCTCCTACGAGCAGTACTTC. Translating it yields CASSGDSFSYEQYF.

This chain links TRBV23-1 with TRBJ1-1, with 12 bases lining up with TRBD1. TRBV23-1 is sorted into the ORF group, with uncertain function. The CDR3 is 16 amino acids. V lost 6 bases to trimming and J lost 1 base; unmatched junction nucleotides: 6. The CDR3 coding sequence is TGCGCCAGCAGCCGGGACAGGGGGCGTCCGAACACTGAAGCTTTCTTT. Translation: CASSRDRGRPNTEAFF.

This chain links TRBV2 with TRBJ1-1; 8 nucleotides agree with TRBD1. Germline loops: CDR1 SNHLY, CDR2 FYNNEI. Unmatched junction bases numbered 4, after V lost 6 bases and J lost 4 bases. The CDR3 loop spans 13 amino acids. CDR3 in amino acids: CASRDREGTEAFF. The CDR3 region has the DNA TGTGCCAGCAGGGACAGGGAGGGCACTGAAGCTTTCTTT.

V and J are TRBV19 and TRBJ2-7; 10 bases agree with TRBD1. The trim removed 5 bases at V and 5 bases at J, leaving 9 bases unmatched. The CDR3 is 15 residues long. Per germline, CDR1 LNHDA and CDR2 SQIVND (reference sequence). As DNA, the CDR3 is TGTGCCAGTAGTCCAAACGCCGGGACAGGGGACGAGCAGTACTTC. It is translated as CASSPNAGTGDEQYF.

The J gene is TRBJ2-6, the V gene TRBV14; possibly TRBD1 for D (6 bases). This CDR3 contains 17 residues. From germline, CDR1 is SGHDN and CDR2 FVKESK. V was trimmed by 4 bases and J by 0 bases, leaving 13 bases between them. CDR3 sequence: CASSPLDRTSGANVLTF. The CDR3 DNA is TGTGCCAGCAGCCCGCTCGACAGGACCTCTGGGGCCAACGTCCTGACTTTC. The complete variable domain, with remaining parts taken from reference TRBV14 and TRBJ2-6, reads EAGVTQFPSHSVIEKGQTVTLRCDPISGHDNLYWYRRVMGKEIKFLLHFVKESKQDESGMPNNRFLAERTGGTYSTLKVQPAELEDSGVYFCASSPLDRTSGANVLTFGAGSRLTVL.

This clone was seen only a few times. As DNA, the CDR3 is TGTGCCAGCATCCCCGGACTAATGAACACTGAAGCTTTCTTT. This codes for CASIPGLMNTEAFF. The chain links TRBV2 to TRBJ1-1; D is unresolved. This CDR3 comprises 14 residues. Per the germline V gene, CDR1 is SNHLY and CDR2 is FYNNEI. The V end lost 7 bases, the J end lost 0 bases, and 12 bases lay between the germline ends.

This clone was seen only once. The chain carries TRBV5-1 and TRBJ2-1; D is unclear. CDR3 length: 14 amino acids. Germline lookup yields CDR1 SGHRS and CDR2 YFSETQ. Deletions cut 0 bases from V and 8 bases from J, with 12 bases between. CDR3 sequence reads: CASSLAPVPDEQFF. DNA of the CDR3: TGCGCCAGCAGCTTGGCCCCGGTACCTGATGAGCAGTTCTTC.

This clone was detected ten times or more. The chain has TRBV5-1 and TRBJ2-5; TRBD2 aligns across 16 bases. The germline V gene encodes CDR1 SGHRS and CDR2 YFSETQ. The CDR3 contains 16 residues. The V segment lost 5 bases and the J segment 5 bases; nucleotides outside the gene matches: 6. Here the CDR3 DNA reads TGCGCCAGCAGACCGGGACTAGCGGGAGGGGTGGAGACCCAGTACTTC. Protein product: CASRPGLAGGVETQYF.

CDR3 amino acids: CASSQGLVWREASSYEQYF. CDR3 DNA: TGCGCCAGCAGCCAAGGGTTGGTCTGGCGGGAGGCCAGCTCCTACGAGCAGTACTTC. This sequence joins TRBV4-1 and TRBJ2-7, with TRBD2 matching 8 bases. V was pared by 1 base and J by 0 bases, with 14 bases of the junction left unmatched. This CDR3 comprises 19 residues. Germline CDR1 MGHRA, CDR2 YSYEKL.

The rearrangement uses TRBV2 and TRBJ1-5; a possible D gene is TRBD1 (5 bases). The germline V gene encodes CDR1 SNHLY and CDR2 FYNNEI. Trimming stripped 5 bases from V and 2 bases from J, with 13 bases between. The CDR3 length is 15 residues. The CDR3 coding sequence is TGTGCCAGCAGTTCTGGGACTCCGGGCAATCAGCCCCAGCATTTT. This translates into CASSSGTPGNQPQHF.

V usage is TRBV4-1 and J usage is TRBJ2-7; TRBD1 might be the D (6 bases). Per germline, CDR1 MGHRA and CDR2 YSYEKL. V was cut by 4 bases and J by 6 bases, with 25 bases left in between. This CDR3 has 17 amino acids. The CDR3 DNA is TGCGCCAGCAGCCTTAGACAGGCCCCGGGTTTTTCTGGCGAGCAGTACTTC. Amino acid sequence: CASSLRQAPGFSGEQYF.

The chain has TRBV5-1 and TRBJ2-3, with 11 bases that match TRBD2. The V segment lost 4 bases and the J segment 2 bases; nucleotides outside the gene matches: 6. The CDR3 spans 16 residues. Germline V gene data show CDR1 as SGHRS and CDR2 as YFSETQ. The CDR3 coding sequence is TGCGCCAGCAGCCCAAGACTAGCGGGGTACACAGATACGCAGTATTTT. This translates into CASSPRLAGYTDTQYF.